The present entry profiles one TCR beta chain with its context. Its target is not known. The table came from immunoSEQ multiplex PCR; TCRdb's copy has only in-frame clones and leaves some out. Of roughly 81,000 clones in the sample, approximately 95% were seen once. This entry is derived from a study of OX40 agonist ivuxolimab in advanced cancers. The overall study: Allowance was made for prior anti-PD-1, anti-PD-L1 or anti-CTLA-4 therapy, and 35% to 40% had some.

Between the trimmed V and J ends, which lost 2 bases and 3 bases, there was a span of 14 bases. Germline CDR1 and CDR2: LGHNA and YSLEER. The length of the CDR3 is 15 residues. Broader study findings: At 0.1 to 3.0 mg/kg, clonal expansion of CD4+ and CD8+ blood T cells had occurred by week 6.

Systemic immunosuppression or a history of autoimmune disease excluded patients. Collection of blood occurred at baseline, at cycle 4 day 1, and at cycle 7 day 1. The genes are TRBV4-3 and TRBJ2-7; D is perhaps TRBD2 (5 bases). The receptor was derived from an adult with an advanced solid tumor such as melanoma, head and neck, liver or kidney cancer. Sequences were derived from CD4+ or CD8+ T cells sorted from blood, sampled in a trial of the OX40 agonist ivuxolimab. The CDR3 loop is CASSQHSGRDYEQYF. For the CDR3, the DNA is TGCGCCAGCAGCCAACATTCCGGACGGGACTACGAGCAGTACTTC.